This T cell receptor (beta chain) was profiled in a study of OX40 agonist ivuxolimab in advanced cancers. CDR1 is MDHEN, CDR2 SYDVKM, per germline. The CDR3 runs 14 residues. J gave up 3 bases and V 7 bases, and 8 bases lay outside the gene matches. The table came from immunoSEQ multiplex PCR; TCRdb's copy has only in-frame clones and leaves some out. The data show tens of thousands of clones, 90% to 95% seen once. The chain employs TRBV28 and TRBJ2-7; 8 positions agree with TRBD2. Material: CD4+ or CD8+ T cells sorted from blood, obtained in a trial of the OX40 agonist ivuxolimab. The source is an adult with an advanced solid tumor such as melanoma, head and neck, liver or kidney cancer. The CDR3 spells CASTSGGPIYEQYF. For the CDR3, the DNA is TGTGCCAGCACCTCGGGGGGGCCAATCTACGAGCAGTACTTC.